The clone carrying this T cell receptor (beta chain) was recorded many times. The data stem from a study of neurological immune-mediated disorders. The CDR3 totals 14 residues. The germline V and J ends were trimmed by 0 bases and 7 bases, with 14 bases remaining between them. Germline CDR1 SGDLS, CDR2 YYNGEE. The making of cDNA relied on 5'RACE with 10-nucleotide random UMIs. Each sequencing run yielded over 160 million TCR-beta sequences from 15-18 subjects. TCRdb processed the 5' RACE reads anew with MiXCR; each CDR3 protein has one entry. Of about 88,000 distinct CDR3 sequences listed, around 3.3% are singletons.

Sequencing was performed on PBMCs. This sequence joins TRBV9 and TRBJ2-7; no clear D. The receptor's source is a woman aged 18-29 years with multiple sclerosis. CDR3 sequence reads: CASSVAVGSREQYF. The CDR3 DNA sequence: TGTGCCAGCAGCGTAGCGGTTGGGTCAAGGGAGCAGTACTTC. The full variable domain, rest sourced from reference TRBV9 and TRBJ2-7, is DSGVTQTPKHLITATGQRVTLRCSPRSGDLSVYWYQQSLDQGLQFLIQYYNGEERAKGNILERFSAQQFPDLHSELNLSSLELGDSALYFCASSVAVGSREQYFGPGTRLTVT.